These 16 T cell receptor beta chains were all obtained from the same sample, sequenced in a study of blood T cell repertoires in COVID-19. This table comes from immunoSEQ multiplex PCR, and its TCRdb copy is limited to in-frame clones, with some not included. Of over 200,000 clones in the sample, around 90% were seen once. The sequencing input was peripheral blood. Receptor source: a man in his fifties or sixties who had recovered from COVID-19.

The genes are TRBV5-1 and TRBJ1-5, with 7 bases that match TRBD1. Trimming cost V 4 bases and J 6 bases; bases outside gene matches: 7. CDR3 length: 14 amino acids. The germline CDR1 and CDR2 sequences are SGHRS and YFSETQ. This CDR3 reads CASSQGGAGQPQHF. The CDR3 DNA reads as TGCGCCAGCAGCCAGGGGGGAGCAGGTCAGCCCCAGCATTTT.

This sequence joins TRBV5-1 and TRBJ1-5, with D unclear. CDR3 length equals 14 residues. The ends were cut back, 0 bases at V and 4 bases at J, with 8 bases in the middle. CDR1 is SGHRS, CDR2 YFSETQ, per germline. The CDR3 coding sequence is TGCGCCAGCAGCTTGGGCGGAGCTAATCAGCCCCAGCATTTT. It translates to CASSLGGANQPQHF.

The chain employs TRBV7-3 and TRBJ2-1; TRBD2 might be the D (5 bases). V lost 1 base, J lost 1 base, and 11 bases lay in between. CDR3 length: 16 amino acids. Germline CDR1 SGHTA, CDR2 FQGTGA. The CDR3 reads CASSLNPGRSYNEQFF. The CDR3 nucleotides are TGTGCCAGCAGCTTAAATCCGGGAAGGTCCTACAATGAGCAGTTCTTC.

The rearrangement links TRBV18 to TRBJ2-1, with D possibly matching TRBD2 (5 bases). Trimming took off 1 base at V and 0 bases at J, with 7 bases between the two ends. Looked up from germline, CDR1 is KGHSH and CDR2 is LQKENI. The CDR3 sequence is 15 residues long. The CDR3 nucleotides are TGTGCCAGCTCACCACTAGCGAGCTCCTACAATGAGCAGTTCTTC. Residues: CASSPLASSYNEQFF.

The V gene is TRBV19, the J gene TRBJ1-4, with TRBD1 identical over 7 bases. With V trimmed by 1 base and J by 1 base, 6 bases remained unmatched. This CDR3 comprises 17 residues. Germline CDR1 LNHDA, CDR2 SQIVND (reference sequence). Here the CDR3 DNA reads TGTGCCAGTAGTATAGGGGAAGGGGGCGGAACTAATGAAAAACTGTTTTTT. It translates to CASSIGEGGGTNEKLFF.

This chain connects TRBV19 to TRBJ1-4; no reliable D call. The CDR3 extends over 15 amino acids. V dropped 6 bases and J dropped 5 bases, with 16 bases sitting between them. Germline loops: CDR1 LNHDA, CDR2 SQIVND (reference sequence). CDR3 loop: CASRSIYGRNEKLFF. The CDR3 DNA reads as TGTGCCAGTAGAAGCATCTACGGTCGGAATGAAAAACTGTTTTTT.

This rearrangement joins TRBV18 to TRBJ2-2; D gene uncertain. V was pared by 5 bases and J by 1 base, with 5 bases between. Germline-derived CDR1 and CDR2 are KGHSH and LQKENI. The CDR3 runs to 13 residues. The CDR3 DNA is TGTGCCAGCTCATCAGGGAACACCGGGGAGCTGTTTTTT. Translated, it gives CASSSGNTGELFF.

This sequence joins TRBV9 and TRBJ2-3; D is ambiguous. The CDR3 totals 15 residues. Germline loops: CDR1 SGDLS, CDR2 YYNGEE. V shed 0 bases and J shed 4 bases, with 12 bases lying between them. The CDR3 sequence is CASSVESSLADTQYF. CDR3 nucleotides: TGTGCCAGCAGCGTAGAGTCTAGTCTCGCAGATACGCAGTATTTT.

This clone has only one observation. J is TRBJ2-2 and V is TRBV20-1, with 7 bases that match TRBD2. Trimming at V came to 3 bases and at J to 6 bases, leaving 10 bases not matched to a gene. Looked up from germline, CDR1 is DFQATT and CDR2 is SNEGSKA (reference sequence). The length of the CDR3 is 15 residues. CDR3 nucleotides: TGCAGTGCTAGTTCCGGACTGGGAGGGGCCGGGGAGCTGTTTTTT. Encoded protein: CSASSGLGGAGELFF.

In this sample, this clone turned up once. The gene calls are TRBV2 and TRBJ2-3; the D gene is possibly TRBD1 (5 bases). V shed 1 base and J shed 3 bases, with 11 bases lying between them. Germline V gene lookup returns CDR1 SNHLY and CDR2 FYNNEI. CDR3 size: 15 residues. CDR3 DNA sequence: TGTGCCAGCAGTGAAGATGGGCAGGGAACAGATACGCAGTATTTT. Protein: CASSEDGQGTDTQYF.

The chain has TRBV6-4 and TRBJ2-7; TRBD2 agrees at 7 bases. J was trimmed by 7 bases and V by 2 bases; bases with no gene match: 11. The CDR3 totals 15 residues. Germline V gene lookup returns CDR1 MRHNA and CDR2 SNTAGT. The CDR3 DNA follows: TGTGCCAGCAGTGACCTACGGGAGGCGGCTTGTGAGCAGTACTTC. Translation: CASSDLREAACEQYF.

V usage is TRBV11-3 and J usage is TRBJ2-5, with 8 bases aligning to TRBD1. The junction had 16 bases not matched to a gene; V was cut back by 5 bases and J by 2 bases. Germline CDR1 SGHNT, CDR2 YENEEA. This CDR3 is 18 amino acids long. The CDR3 nucleotides read TGTGCCAGCAGCCCTGGACAGGGAAGGGCGGAGGGGCAAGAGACCCAGTACTTC. This codes for CASSPGQGRAEGQETQYF.

As to this clone: The junction shows a germline mismatch at one end, possibly a read error. The chain couples TRBV3-1 (or the pseudogene TRBV3-2) to TRBJ1-2; D gene unclear. The V gene's germline CDR1 is LGHDT and CDR2 YNNKEL (reference sequence). The CDR3 totals 12 residues. The CDR3 nucleotides are TGTGCCAGCAGCCCAAACGCACGACTCATAAACTTC. The encoded protein is CASSPNARLINF.

This clone was detected only once. This chain links TRBV9 with TRBJ2-1, with 7 bases aligning to TRBD2. The J segment lost 8 bases and the V segment lost 1 base, leaving 9 bases of the junction unmatched. From germline, CDR1 is SGDLS and CDR2 YYNGEE. The CDR3 length is 15 residues. CDR3 sequence (DNA): TGTGCCAGCAGCGTATTGGGTAGCGGGCCCGATGAGCAGTTCTTC. It specifies CASSVLGSGPDEQFF.

The rearrangement joins TRBV21-1 to TRBJ1-5; TRBD1, the table's D call, was not compared with the DNA. TRBV21-1 is a documented pseudogene. This CDR3 comprises 15 residues. The CDR3 loop is CASSISGTDNQPQHF. CDR3 DNA: TGTGCCAGCAGCATATCCGGGACAGACAATCAGCCCCAGCATTTT.

The chain recombines TRBV19 with TRBJ1-2; perhaps TRBD1 as D (6 bases). V was trimmed by 5 bases and J by 2 bases, leaving 12 bases between them. This CDR3 contains 14 residues. Germline V gives CDR1 LNHDA, CDR2 SQIVND (reference sequence). The CDR3 here is CASSVGGRNYGYTF. CDR3 in DNA: TGTGCCAGTAGTGTGGGGGGGCGGAACTATGGCTACACCTTC.